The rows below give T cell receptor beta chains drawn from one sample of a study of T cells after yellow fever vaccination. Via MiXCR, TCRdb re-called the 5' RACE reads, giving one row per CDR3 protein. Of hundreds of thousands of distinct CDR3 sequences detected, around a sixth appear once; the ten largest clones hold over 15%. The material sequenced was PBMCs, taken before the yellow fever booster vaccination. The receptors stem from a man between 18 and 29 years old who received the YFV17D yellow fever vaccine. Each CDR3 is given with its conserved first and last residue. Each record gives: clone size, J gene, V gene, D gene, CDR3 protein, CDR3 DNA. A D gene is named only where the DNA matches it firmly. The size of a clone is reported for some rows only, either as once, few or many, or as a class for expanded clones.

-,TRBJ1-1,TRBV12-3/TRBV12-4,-,CASSLSGRNTEAFF,TGTGCCAGCAGTTTATCCGGGAGGAACACTGAAGCTTTCTTT
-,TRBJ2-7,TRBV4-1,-,CASSQDALYEQYF,TGCGCCAGCAGCCAAGACGCCCTGTACGAGCAGTACTTC
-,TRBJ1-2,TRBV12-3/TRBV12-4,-,CASSLGPGYTF,TGTGCCAGCAGTTTGGGGCCCGGCTACACCTTC
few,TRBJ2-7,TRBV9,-,CASSEGPGEQYF,TGTGCCAGCAGCGAGGGGCCCGGGGAGCAGTACTTC
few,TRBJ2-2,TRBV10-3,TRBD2,CAISPQRGRGVNTGELFF,TGTGCCATTAGCCCCCAGCGGGGGAGGGGAGTGAACACCGGGGAGCTGTTTTTT
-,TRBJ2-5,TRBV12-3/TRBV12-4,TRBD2,CASEGTSGGWGTQYF,TGTGCCAGCGAAGGGACTAGCGGGGGTTGGGGGACCCAGTACTTC
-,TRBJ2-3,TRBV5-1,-,CASTRLGLSTDTQYF,TGCGCCAGCACTCGACTGGGACTTAGCACAGATACGCAGTATTTT
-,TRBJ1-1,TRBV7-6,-,CASSLWGLTEAFF,TGTGCCAGCAGCTTGTGGGGTCTCACTGAAGCTTTCTTT
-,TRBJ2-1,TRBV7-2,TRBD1,CASSLAGGTGGINEQFF,TGTGCCAGCAGCTTAGCGGGGGGGACAGGGGGCATAAATGAGCAGTTCTTC
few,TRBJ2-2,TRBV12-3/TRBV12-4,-,CASSLGGRGGELFF,TGTGCCAGCAGTTTAGGTGGGAGAGGCGGGGAGCTGTTTTTT
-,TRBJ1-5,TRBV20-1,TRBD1,CSARGGQGGQPQHF,TGCAGTGCTAGGGGAGGACAGGGTGGTCAGCCCCAGCATTTT
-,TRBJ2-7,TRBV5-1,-,CASQGTSYEQYF,TGCGCGAGTCAGGGTACCTCCTACGAGCAGTACTTC
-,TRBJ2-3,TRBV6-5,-,CASSYSGHLFTDTQYF,TGTGCCAGCAGTTACTCGGGACACTTATTCACAGATACGCAGTATTTT
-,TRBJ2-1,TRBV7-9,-,CASSLTANEQFF,TGTGCCAGCAGCTTGACAGCAAATGAGCAGTTCTTC
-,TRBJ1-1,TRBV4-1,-,CASSSFGAVAEAFF,TGCGCCAGCAGCTCCTTCGGGGCCGTCGCTGAAGCTTTCTTT
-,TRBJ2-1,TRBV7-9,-,CASRNWQKSYNEQFF,TGTGCCAGCAGGAATTGGCAGAAATCCTACAATGAGCAGTTCTTC
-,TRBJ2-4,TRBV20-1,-,CGGAGAAKNIQYF,TGCGGGGGGGCAGGGGCGGCCAAAAACATTCAGTACTTC